This is a list of T cell receptor beta chains from one sample in a study of blood T cell repertoires in COVID-19. Generated by immunoSEQ multiplex PCR, the TCRdb table keeps only in-frame clones and is missing some. The table has 75,000 or so clones, 80% to 85% seen once. The sample comprised peripheral blood. These receptors came from a woman aged 70-85 years with acute or convalescent COVID-19. The CDR3 runs from the conserved cysteine through the conserved F or W. A D gene is named only where the DNA matches it firmly. The listing skips clone size in some rows; elsewhere it reads once, few, many or a size class.

TRBJ2-5 | TRBV10-2 | 14 | NA | NA | CASSESFFRETQYF | TGCGCCAGCAGTGAGTCGTTTTTTCGGGAGACCCAGTACTTC
TRBJ2-2 | TRBV5-1 | 15 | NA | TRBD2 | CASSLEGSGAGELFF | TGCGCCAGCAGCTTGGAGGGTAGCGGGGCCGGGGAGCTGTTTTTT
TRBJ2-5 | TRBV11-1 | 14 | NA | TRBD1 | CASSIQGAQETQYF | TGTGCCAGCAGCATACAGGGGGCCCAAGAGACCCAGTACTTC
TRBJ2-3 | TRBV4-2 | 17 | NA | TRBD2 | CASSQDSPLAFADTQYF | TGTGCCAGCAGCCAAGATTCCCCACTAGCGTTCGCAGATACGCAGTATTTT
TRBJ2-3 | TRBV7-9 | 17 | NA | NA | CASSPSGGSVYTDTQYF | TGTGCCAGCAGCCCCAGTGGGGGGAGCGTATACACAGATACGCAGTATTTT
TRBJ2-2 | TRBV5-4 | 17 | NA | TRBD2 | CASSLIGVAGLTGELFF | TGTGCCAGCAGCTTAATTGGAGTAGCGGGACTAACCGGGGAGCTGTTTTTT
TRBJ1-6 | TRBV6-5 | 14 | once | NA | CASSGRSYNSPLHF | TGTGCCAGCTCCGGTCGCTCCTATAATTCACCCCTCCACTTT
TRBJ1-1 | TRBV27 | 16 | NA | NA | CASSPQRTAGYTEAFF | TGTGCCAGCAGTCCACAGCGGACCGCGGGGTACACTGAAGCTTTCTTT
TRBJ1-6 | TRBV7-2 | 16 | NA | NA | CASSLAGGIHNSPLHF | TGTGCCAGCAGCTTAGCAGGGGGAATTCATAATTCACCCCTCCACTTT
TRBJ2-2 | TRBV15 | 16 | NA | TRBD2 | CATSRDHPGGTGELFF | TGTGCCACCAGCAGAGATCACCCGGGAGGGACCGGGGAGCTGTTTTTT
TRBJ1-5 | TRBV19 | 14 | NA | NA | CASRQTGDNQPQHF | TGTGCCAGTAGACAGACAGGTGATAATCAGCCCCAGCATTTT
TRBJ2-7 | TRBV12-3/TRBV12-4 | 12 | NA | NA | CASSRETYEQYF | TGTGCCAGCAGTAGGGAGACCTACGAGCAGTACTTC
TRBJ2-7 | TRBV7-9 | 16 | NA | TRBD2 | CASSLGLAGRSYEQYF | TGTGCCAGCAGCTTAGGTCTAGCGGGAAGATCCTACGAGCAGTACTTC
TRBJ2-3 | TRBV4-2 | 15 | NA | NA | CASSQEGSGTDTQYF | TGTGCCAGCAGCCAAGAAGGCAGCGGCACAGATACGCAGTATTTT
TRBJ2-7 | TRBV4-1 | 15 | once | TRBD2 | CASSHGRSGSYEQYF | TGCGCCAGCAGCCACGGGAGGTCCGGGTCCTACGAGCAGTACTTC
TRBJ2-7 | TRBV30 | 15 | NA | TRBD2 | CAWSLPSAGENEQYF | TGTGCCTGGAGCCTCCCATCAGCGGGAGAAAACGAGCAGTACTTC
TRBJ1-1 | TRBV5-1 | 14 | NA | NA | CASSSDTLNTEAFF | TGCGCCAGCAGCTCGGACACTCTGAACACTGAAGCTTTCTTT
TRBJ1-2 | TRBV5-1 | 14 | NA | TRBD1 | CASSRTGDNYGYTF | TGCGCCAGCAGCCGGACAGGGGATAACTATGGCTACACCTTC
TRBJ2-2 | TRBV19 | 16 | NA | NA | CASTSGAGANTGELFF | TGTGCCAGTACGAGCGGAGCTGGGGCGAACACCGGGGAGCTGTTTTTT
TRBJ2-1 | TRBV5-1 | 12 | NA | TRBD2 | CASSLAGKRQFF | TGCGCCAGCAGCCTAGCGGGTAAGAGGCAGTTCTTC
TRBJ1-1 | TRBV10-1 | 16 | NA | NA | CASSDKSRGQNTEAFF | TGCGCCAGCAGTGACAAGAGTCGAGGACAGAACACTGAAGCTTTCTTT
TRBJ2-1 | TRBV20-1 | 16 | NA | TRBD2 | CSASTSGAPSYNEQFF | TGCAGTGCTAGTACTAGCGGAGCCCCATCCTACAATGAGCAGTTCTTC
TRBJ2-1 | TRBV19 | 16 | NA | TRBD2 | CASRSRGRASYNEQFF | TGTGCCAGTAGAAGTCGCGGGAGGGCCTCCTACAATGAGCAGTTCTTC
TRBJ2-5 | TRBV7-9 | 18 | NA | NA | CASSLETTNSRGQETQYF | TGTGCCAGCAGCTTAGAGACAACTAACAGCCGGGGCCAAGAGACCCAGTACTTC
TRBJ2-3 | TRBV27 | 17 | NA | NA | CASRSGLSGRSTDTQYF | TGTGCCAGCAGAAGTGGCCTCAGCGGGCGAAGCACAGATACGCAGTATTTT
TRBJ2-3 | TRBV30 | 14 | few | NA | CAWNNRGDTDTQYF | TGTGCCTGGAATAATAGGGGCGACACAGATACGCAGTATTTT
TRBJ2-5 | TRBV9 | 15 | NA | TRBD2 | CASSNRAGGVETQYF | TGTGCCAGCAGCAACCGAGCGGGAGGCGTGGAGACCCAGTACTTC
TRBJ1-5 | TRBV15 | 14 | few | TRBD1 | CATSRDRVPKPQHF | TGTGCCACCAGCAGGGACAGGGTGCCGAAGCCCCAGCATTTT
TRBJ1-2 | TRBV9 | 14 | NA | NA | CASSVATGGVGYTF | TGTGCCAGCAGCGTAGCCACGGGAGGGGTTGGCTACACCTTC
TRBJ2-3 | TRBV5-1 | 16 | NA | NA | CASSSVRAGGTDTQYF | TGCGCCAGCAGCTCGGTAAGGGCAGGGGGCACAGATACGCAGTATTTT
TRBJ2-3 | TRBV6-1 | 19 | NA | TRBD2 | CASSAVGTSGRRLTDTQYF | TGTGCCAGCAGTGCAGTAGGGACTAGCGGGAGGAGACTCACAGATACGCAGTATTTT
TRBJ2-3 | TRBV18 | 13 | NA | NA | CASSPGSPDTQYF | TGTGCCAGCTCACCGGGTAGCCCAGATACGCAGTATTTT
TRBJ2-2 | TRBV19 | 19 | NA | NA | CASSIRGYFSGLEAGELFF | TGTGCCAGTAGTATAAGGGGGTATTTCTCAGGGTTGGAGGCCGGGGAGCTGTTTTTT
TRBJ2-7 | TRBV6-5 | 13 | NA | NA | CASSPAGRYEQYF | TGTGCCAGCAGTCCCGCGGGTCGTTACGAGCAGTACTTC
TRBJ2-5 | TRBV7-9 | 15 | NA | TRBD2 | CASSGLSGSSETQYF | TGTGCCAGCAGTGGGCTAAGCGGGAGTTCGGAGACCCAGTACTTC
TRBJ1-3 | TRBV25-1 | 17 | NA | NA | CASSLQGNRMRGNTIYF | TGTGCCAGCAGTTTACAGGGAAATCGGATGCGCGGAAACACCATATATTTT
TRBJ2-3 | TRBV5-6 | 15 | NA | TRBD1 | CASSLAQGATDTQYF | TGTGCCAGCAGCTTGGCGCAGGGGGCAACAGATACGCAGTATTTT
TRBJ2-3 | TRBV21-1 | 16 | once | NA | CASSPNRDRGTDTQYF | TGTGCCAGCAGCCCGAACCGGGACAGGGGTACAGATACGCAGTATTTT
TRBJ2-2 | TRBV4-1 | 16 | NA | NA | CASSQGGGTDTGELFF | TGCGCCAGCAGCCAAGGTGGGGGGACGGACACCGGGGAGCTGTTTTTT
TRBJ2-6 | TRBV19 | 16 | once | NA | CASSSLLSSGANVLTF | TGTGCCAGTAGTTCCCTTTTATCCTCTGGGGCCAACGTCCTGACTTTC
TRBJ1-2 | TRBV6-5 | 11 | NA | NA | CASPILTGYTF | TGTGCCAGCCCTATTCTCACGGGCTACACCTTC
TRBJ2-2 | TRBV7-3 | 13 | NA | NA | CASSPTGAGELFF | TGTGCCAGCAGCCCCACCGGGGCCGGGGAGCTGTTTTTT
TRBJ1-5 | TRBV6-6 | 18 | NA | TRBD1 | CASNRGQVIGNSNQPQHF | TGTGCCAGCAATCGCGGACAGGTTATTGGGAATAGCAATCAGCCCCAGCATTTT
TRBJ1-2 | TRBV19 | 14 | NA | NA | CASSTIDRSYGYTF | TGTGCCAGTAGTACCATTGACAGGTCCTATGGCTACACCTTC
TRBJ2-7 | TRBV6-6 | 12 | once | TRBD2 | CASRTSGYEQYF | TGTGCCAGCAGGACTAGCGGCTACGAGCAGTACTTC
TRBJ2-5 | TRBV5-1 | 14 | NA | NA | CASSFSGVQETQYF | TGCGCCAGCAGCTTCTCTGGAGTACAAGAGACCCAGTACTTC
TRBJ1-1 | TRBV25-1 | 16 | NA | TRBD1 | CASSELRTGGLTEAFF | TGTGCCAGCAGTGAACTTCGGACAGGGGGCTTGACTGAAGCTTTCTTT
TRBJ2-7 | TRBV6-6 | 16 | NA | TRBD1 | CASSYPGQDRLGEQYF | TGTGCCAGCAGTTATCCCGGACAGGATCGCCTGGGCGAGCAGTACTTC
TRBJ1-4 | TRBV5-5 | 16 | NA | TRBD1 | CASSLGQGRFGEKLFF | TGTGCCAGCAGCTTGGGACAGGGAAGATTTGGTGAAAAACTGTTTTTT
TRBJ2-7 | TRBV19 | 16 | NA | NA | CASPPRESGSSYEQYF | TGTGCCAGCCCTCCCCGGGAGAGTGGGAGCTCCTACGAGCAGTACTTC
TRBJ2-1 | TRBV6-4 | 16 | NA | TRBD2 | CASKVVAGTSYNEQFF | TGTGCCAGCAAGGTTGTCGCCGGGACTAGCTACAATGAGCAGTTCTTC
TRBJ2-3 | TRBV10-3 | 14 | NA | NA | CAISDPRGTDTQYF | TGTGCCATCAGTGACCCCAGGGGCACAGATACGCAGTATTTT
TRBJ2-1 | TRBV9 | 15 | NA | TRBD1 | CASSVARGLQNEQFF | TGTGCCAGCAGCGTAGCCAGGGGGCTTCAGAATGAGCAGTTCTTC
TRBJ2-1 | TRBV5-1 | 19 | NA | TRBD2 | CASSSLGTSGSMAYNEQFF | TGCGCCAGCAGCTCACTCGGGACTAGCGGGAGTATGGCCTACAATGAGCAGTTCTTC
TRBJ2-7 | TRBV6-1 | 18 | few | TRBD1 | CASSEAPPGQGFSYEQYF | TGTGCCAGCAGTGAAGCCCCGCCGGGACAGGGATTCTCCTACGAGCAGTACTTC
TRBJ2-5 | TRBV2 | 13 | NA | NA | CASTRQARETQYF | TGTGCCAGCACCCGACAGGCCCGTGAGACCCAGTACTTC
TRBJ1-2 | TRBV7-9 | 15 | NA | NA | CASSRNQGQPYGYTF | TGTGCCAGCAGCCGTAACCAAGGACAGCCTTATGGCTACACCTTC
TRBJ1-2 | TRBV3-1/TRBV3-2 | 18 | NA | TRBD1 | CASSQGAVRDSVIWGYTF | TGTGCCAGCAGCCAAGGCGCGGTAAGGGACAGCGTGATATGGGGCTACACCTTC
TRBJ2-3 | TRBV9 | 16 | few | NA | CASSVGVTGATSTQYF | TGTGCCAGCAGCGTAGGTGTTACTGGTGCCACGAGTACGCAGTATTTT